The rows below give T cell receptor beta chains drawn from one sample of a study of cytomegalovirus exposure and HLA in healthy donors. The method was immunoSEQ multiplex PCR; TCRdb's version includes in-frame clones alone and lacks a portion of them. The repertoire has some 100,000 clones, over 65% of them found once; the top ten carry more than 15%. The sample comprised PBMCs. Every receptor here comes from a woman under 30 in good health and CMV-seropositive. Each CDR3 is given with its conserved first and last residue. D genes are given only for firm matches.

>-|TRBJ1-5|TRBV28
CASSLFGGGRANQPQHF
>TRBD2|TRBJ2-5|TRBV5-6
CASSLVGEGTQYF
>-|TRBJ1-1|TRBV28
CASSLAGQGRRGTEAFF
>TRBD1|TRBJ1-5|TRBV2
CASSEEGASNQPQHF
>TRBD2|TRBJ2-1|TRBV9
CASSDVPSGVGGEYNEQFF
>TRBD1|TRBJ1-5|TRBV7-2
CASSGPGTGSNQPQHF
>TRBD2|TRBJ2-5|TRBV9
CASSVRSGGKETQYF
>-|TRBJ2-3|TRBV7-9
CASSLARTNTQYF
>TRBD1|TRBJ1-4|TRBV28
CASRSDRGTRRGEKLFF
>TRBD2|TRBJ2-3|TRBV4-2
CASSLKGAGTSGSTDTQYF
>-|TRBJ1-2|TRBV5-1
CASSSRQSYGYTF
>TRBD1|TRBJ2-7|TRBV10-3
CAISRDRGGEQYF
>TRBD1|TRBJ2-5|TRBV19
CASSARDRQETQYF
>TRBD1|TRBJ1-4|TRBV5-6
CASSLVGKQGVWGKLFF
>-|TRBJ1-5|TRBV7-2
CASSQQYLQPQHF
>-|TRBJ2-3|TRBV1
CTSSQYMFRGTDTQYF
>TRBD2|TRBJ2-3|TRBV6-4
CASSSGGATDTQYF
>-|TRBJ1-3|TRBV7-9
CASTIFDSSGNTIYF
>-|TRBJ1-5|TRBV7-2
CASSPDSGGNQPQHF
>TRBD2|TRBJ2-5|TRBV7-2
CASSTYGGAVETQYF
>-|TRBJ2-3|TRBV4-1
CASSQTGTADTQYF
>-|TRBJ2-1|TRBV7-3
CASSSPYSNEQFF
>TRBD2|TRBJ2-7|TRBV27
CASSLSLAGRYEQYF
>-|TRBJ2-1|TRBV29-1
CSVERGHPSYNEQFF
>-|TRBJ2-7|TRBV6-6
CASSTSYEQYF
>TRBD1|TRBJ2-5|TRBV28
CASSLPGQGPQETQYF
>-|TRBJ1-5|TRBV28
CASSPSGGRYQPQHF
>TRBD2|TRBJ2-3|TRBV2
CASSSGGGTDTQYF
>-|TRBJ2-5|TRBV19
CASSKRVGETQYF
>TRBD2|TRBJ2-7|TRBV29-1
CSVAWGGTYEQYF
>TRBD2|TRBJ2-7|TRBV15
CATSRGGGSYEQYF
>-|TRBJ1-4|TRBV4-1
CASSQRERNEKLFF
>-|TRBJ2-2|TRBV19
CASSDYRVATGELFF
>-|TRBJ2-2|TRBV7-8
CASSLFRADGELFF
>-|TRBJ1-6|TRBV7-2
CASSITGNSPLHF
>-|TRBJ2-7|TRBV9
CASSVAVGSYEQYF
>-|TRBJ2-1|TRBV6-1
CASSLSREAYNEQFF
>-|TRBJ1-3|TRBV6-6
CASSLDRERNTIYF
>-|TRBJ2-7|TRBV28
CASSFPGEQYF
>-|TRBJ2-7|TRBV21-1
CASSLAAVSYEQYF
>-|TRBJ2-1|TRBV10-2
CASKRDPTGNEQFF
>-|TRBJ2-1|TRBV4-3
CASSQDLNEQFF
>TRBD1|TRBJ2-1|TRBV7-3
CASSLAGGYNEQFF
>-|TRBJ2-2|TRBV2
CASSPAGPGELFF
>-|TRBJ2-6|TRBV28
CASRVQGAGANVLTF
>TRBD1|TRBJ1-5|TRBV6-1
CASKGQVIGNQPQHF
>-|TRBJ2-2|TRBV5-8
CASSVIGGVDTGELFF